This T cell receptor (beta chain) is drawn from a study of tumour-infiltrating T cells in Burkitt lymphoma. Germline lookup yields CDR1 SGHTS and CDR2 YDEGEE. This CDR3 has 12 amino acids. With 4 bases removed from V and 8 bases from J, the gap between germline ends came to 12 bases. Sequencing used immunoSEQ multiplex PCR; TCRdb keeps in-frame clones, though not all of them. The repertoire holds 43,000 or so clones, with less than 40% as singletons. The receptor comes from a human donor with Burkitt lymphoma. The gene calls are TRBV5-8 and TRBJ1-2; D is unclear. Sequencing was done on a sample of tumor tissue. The chain's CDR3 is CASSQARGGYTF. CDR3 DNA: TGTGCCAGCAGCCAGGCCCGCGGGGGCTACACCTTC.